The rows below give T cell receptor beta chains drawn from one sample of a study of CD8+ T cells in alopecia areata. The data were produced by immunoSEQ multiplex PCR, yet TCRdb's version contains in-frame clones alone and is incomplete. The table includes around 200,000 clones, 64% detected once. The sequences come from CD4+ T cells sorted from blood, collected at week 4, from a patient treated with tofacitinib. Receptor source: a human donor with alopecia areata. The CDR3 runs from the conserved cysteine through the conserved F or W. A D gene is named only where the DNA matches it firmly. Clone sizes are given selectively: once, few, many, or a class where the clone is expanded.

d_call j_call v_call clone_size cdr3_aa cdr3_nt
. TRBJ2-5 TRBV29-1 . CSVGRDPSTETQYF TGCAGCGTTGGCAGGGACCCAAGTACAGAGACCCAGTACTTC
. TRBJ2-3 TRBV9 . CASSVGGLVDTQYF TGTGCCAGCAGCGTAGGCGGACTCGTCGATACGCAGTATTTT
TRBD2 TRBJ2-7 TRBV14 . CASSQQGLAGRYEQYF TGTGCCAGCAGCCAACAAGGACTAGCGGGGCGCTACGAGCAGTACTTC
TRBD1 TRBJ1-6 TRBV7-9 many CASSQRTGSSSYNSPLHF TGTGCCAGCAGTCAGAGGACAGGCTCTAGCTCCTATAATTCACCCCTCCACTTT
. TRBJ1-1 TRBV10-2 . CASKFSGADTEAFF TGCGCCAGCAAGTTTTCAGGGGCCGACACTGAAGCTTTCTTT
. TRBJ2-2 TRBV15 . CATSRGRTGLTGELFF TGTGCCACCAGCAGAGGGAGGACGGGCCTTACCGGGGAGCTGTTTTTT
. TRBJ1-5 TRBV5-4 few CASSLKNSNQPQHF TGTGCCAGCAGCTTGAAAAATTCCAATCAGCCCCAGCATTTT
. TRBJ2-4 TRBV4-2 . CASSQTDKNIQYF TGTGCCAGCAGTCAGACAGATAAAAACATTCAGTACTTC
. TRBJ2-1 TRBV4-1 once CASSQVLVVDEQFF TGCGCCAGCAGCCAAGTTCTAGTGGTCGATGAGCAGTTCTTC
TRBD2 TRBJ2-7 TRBV5-1 . CASSVREDGEQYF TGCGCCAGCAGCGTCCGGGAGGACGGCGAGCAGTACTTC
. TRBJ2-3 TRBV10-2 . CASRLGKTDTQYF TGCGCCAGCAGGCTAGGGAAAACAGATACGCAGTATTTT
TRBD1 TRBJ2-3 TRBV5-6 . CASSLPGQGVDTQYF TGTGCCAGCAGCTTGCCGGGACAGGGTGTTGATACGCAGTATTTT
. TRBJ2-5 TRBV4-2 . CASSQAGRTSETQYF TGTGCCAGCAGCCAAGCGGGCCGCACGTCAGAGACCCAGTACTTC
TRBD1 TRBJ1-2 TRBV29-1 . CSVGGDRTNYGYTF TGCAGCGTTGGTGGGGACAGAACTAACTATGGCTACACCTTC
. TRBJ1-6 TRBV7-9 . CASSLEGPAVSPLHF TGTGCCAGCAGCTTAGAGGGGCCCGCCGTTTCCCCCCTCCACTTT
. TRBJ1-1 TRBV5-6 . CASSLVTEAFF TGTGCCAGCAGCTTGGTGACTGAAGCTTTCTTT
. TRBJ2-1 TRBV4-3 . CASSQDWNEQFF TGCGCCAGCAGCCAAGATTGGAATGAGCAGTTCTTC
TRBD2 TRBJ2-5 TRBV10-3 . CAISERQTSGGRQTQYF TGTGCCATCAGTGAGCGTCAGACTAGCGGGGGACGGCAGACCCAGTACTTC
TRBD1 TRBJ1-5 TRBV5-1 . CASSPGTVQNQPQHF TGCGCCAGCAGCCCAGGGACAGTCCAGAATCAGCCCCAGCATTTT
. TRBJ2-7 TRBV29-1 few CSVEKGNEQYF TGCAGCGTTGAGAAAGGGAACGAGCAGTACTTC
. TRBJ1-1 TRBV4-2 . CASSQEVGPTREAFF TGTGCCAGCAGCCAAGAGGTAGGTCCCACCCGTGAAGCTTTCTTT
. TRBJ1-1 TRBV27 . CASTKGTEAFF TGTGCCAGCACCAAGGGGACTGAAGCTTTCTTT
TRBD1 TRBJ2-1 TRBV11-2 . CASSDIARTGSYNEQFF TGTGCCAGCAGCGATATAGCCCGGACAGGCTCCTACAATGAGCAGTTCTTC
TRBD1 TRBJ1-1 TRBV19 . CASTRTGMNTEAFF TGTGCCAGCACCAGGACAGGTATGAACACTGAAGCTTTCTTT
. TRBJ2-7 TRBV7-2 . CASSLAQGYEQYF TGTGCCAGCAGCTTAGCCCAGGGCTACGAGCAGTACTTC
TRBD2 TRBJ2-7 TRBV7-3 . CASSLSSGVSYEQYF TGTGCCAGCAGCTTATCGAGCGGGGTCTCCTACGAGCAGTACTTC
. TRBJ2-3 TRBV7-9 few CASSLDNEDTQYF TGTGCCAGCAGCTTAGATAATGAAGATACGCAGTATTTT
. TRBJ1-1 TRBV30 . CARNRVGTEAFF TGTGCCCGAAACCGAGTGGGGACTGAAGCTTTCTTT
TRBD1 TRBJ1-6 TRBV5-1 . CASSFAGTEVLHF TGCGCCAGCAGCTTTGCCGGGACAGAAGTATTACACTTT
. TRBJ1-6 TRBV14 . CASSQTANSPLHF TGTGCCAGCAGCCAGACAGCCAATTCACCCCTCCACTTT
. TRBJ2-2 TRBV7-2 . CASSLVYTGELFF TGTGCCAGCAGCTTAGTATACACCGGGGAGCTGTTTTTT
TRBD2 TRBJ2-4 TRBV30 . CAWSKRGGAKNIQYF TGTGCCTGGAGTAAGCGGGGGGGAGCCAAAAACATTCAGTACTTC
. TRBJ2-5 TRBV4-3 few CASSQDYVRETQYF TGCGCCAGCAGCCAAGATTATGTGCGGGAGACCCAGTACTTC
. TRBJ2-7 TRBV30 . CAWSIGGSWYEQYF TGTGCCTGGAGTATCGGAGGGTCCTGGTACGAGCAGTACTTC
. TRBJ2-3 TRBV4-1 . CASSQANIRGEASTDTQYF TGCGCCAGCAGCCAAGCAAACATCCGCGGGGAGGCTAGCACAGATACGCAGTATTTT
. TRBJ1-5 TRBV4-3 once CASSQDRLQPQHF TGCGCCAGCAGCCAAGATCGGCTTCAGCCCCAGCATTTT
. TRBJ2-1 TRBV9 . CASNYRHLSYNEQFF TGTGCCAGCAACTACAGACATCTCTCCTACAATGAGCAGTTCTTC
. TRBJ2-3 TRBV6-5 few CASMDSPQGDTQYF TGTGCCAGCATGGACTCCCCTCAGGGAGATACGCAGTATTTT
. TRBJ1-6 TRBV4-1 . CASSQESFSPLHF TGCGCCAGCAGCCAAGAAAGTTTTTCACCCCTCCACTTT
. TRBJ1-1 TRBV2 once CASSVGGEAFF TGTGCCAGCAGTGTCGGGGGAGAAGCTTTCTTT
TRBD1 TRBJ2-2 TRBV5-7 . CARLSGGDTGELFF TGTGCCAGATTATCAGGGGGCGACACCGGGGAGCTGTTTTTT
. TRBJ1-2 TRBV5-4 few CASSLGENYGYTF TGTGCCAGCAGCTTAGGAGAAAACTATGGCTACACCTTC